This TCR beta chain was captured in a study of T cells expressing NK-cell markers. Overall study context: TCR beta repertoires came from sorted CD3+CD56+NKG2C+, CD3+CD56+NKG2C- and CD3+CD56-NKG2C+ T cells. Eight donors were sequenced, seven testing HCMV-seropositive and one testing seronegative.

With the 5' RACE reads reprocessed, TCRdb shows one record per CDR3 protein and no DNA. Reported are about 550,000 distinct CDR3 sequences; the ten largest clones contain approximately 3.6%. This CDR3 is 16 amino acids long. CDR1 is DFQATT, CDR2 SNEGSKA, per germline (reference sequence). The chain couples TRBV20-1 to TRBJ2-1; the D call from TCRdb, TRBD2, cannot be confirmed without DNA. Sequenced sample: blood T cells: a sorted CD56 or NKG2C T cell subset, CD4+ or CD8+ T cells, or bulk PBMC T cells (not recorded which). This receptor was obtained from a man between 18 and 29 years old in good health. CDR3 residues: CSARVGDWGGVNEQFF.